Listed below are T cell receptor beta chains from one sample, sequenced in a study of shared clonotypes between healthy human individuals. Produced via immunoSEQ multiplex PCR; TCRdb's table is partial and in-frame only. Of millions of clones detected, 90% to 95% appear once; the ten largest clones hold 0.13%. The sequenced sample was naive CD4+ T cells sorted from blood. These TCRs come from a man between 18 and 29 years old in good health. Both conserved end residues are part of each CDR3. The D gene is left open where the match is weak. Some rows mark clone size as missing; the rest say once, few, many or name a class of expanded clone.

NA NA TRBJ1-6 TRBV6-6 TGTGCCAGCAGGGACCGACAGTATAATTCACCCCTCCACTTT CASRDRQYNSPLHF
NA NA TRBJ1-1 TRBV11-2 TGTGCCAGCAGCTTAGTTAGGGGCACTGAAGCTTTCTTT CASSLVRGTEAFF
NA TRBD1 TRBJ2-3 TRBV9 TGTGCCAGCAGCGGGGCGATAGACAGGGGTCAGGATACGCAGTATTTT CASSGAIDRGQDTQYF
NA NA TRBJ1-6 TRBV4-3 TGCGCCAGCAGCCAAGAGACGGTTTCACCCCTCCACTTT CASSQETVSPLHF
NA NA TRBJ2-7 TRBV5-1 TGCGCCAGCAGCTTGATGACAGTCTCCTACGAGCAGTACTTC CASSLMTVSYEQYF
NA NA TRBJ2-5 TRBV7-9 TGTGCCAGCAGCTTAGGGACGGGTCAAGAGACCCAGTACTTC CASSLGTGQETQYF
NA TRBD1 TRBJ1-2 TRBV5-1 TGCGCCAGCAGCTCCTGGACAGGCCCTGGGTATGGCTACACCTTC CASSSWTGPGYGYTF
NA NA TRBJ1-1 TRBV11-1 TGTGCCAGCAGCTCGGTTCTACAAAACACTGAAGCTTTCTTT CASSSVLQNTEAFF
NA NA TRBJ1-2 TRBV28 TGTGCCAGCAACCGAATGGGGGGTAACTATGGCTACACCTTC CASNRMGGNYGYTF
NA NA TRBJ2-7 TRBV7-9 TGTGCCAGCAGCTTACGGGACCTCTCCTACGAGCAGTACTTC CASSLRDLSYEQYF
NA NA TRBJ1-3 TRBV13 TGTGCCAGCAGCTCGGTGACAGCAGGGGGAAACACCATATATTTT CASSSVTAGGNTIYF
once NA TRBJ2-3 TRBV11-2 TGTGCCAGCAGCTCCCAGCCCGGACCTAGCACAGATACGCAGTATTTT CASSSQPGPSTDTQYF
NA TRBD1 TRBJ2-2 TRBV15 TGTGCCACCAGCAGACAGGGGGTGAACACCGGGGAGCTGTTTTTT CATSRQGVNTGELFF
once NA TRBJ1-1 TRBV7-9 TGTGCCAGCAGCTTAAAAGGGACCATGGACACTGAAGCTTTCTTT CASSLKGTMDTEAFF
NA TRBD2 TRBJ2-1 TRBV10-3 TGTGCCATGGGGACCGGGACTAGCGATAGGGAGCAGTTCTTC CAMGTGTSDREQFF
NA NA TRBJ1-2 TRBV5-1 TGCGCCAGCAGCCTACGGACTACCGGGACATATGGCTACACCTTC CASSLRTTGTYGYTF
NA NA TRBJ2-5 TRBV4-1 TGCGCCAGCAGCCAAGATGGGAAGACCCAGTACTTC CASSQDGKTQYF
once NA TRBJ2-7 TRBV10-3 TGTGCGGCCGGGGGTCAAGAGCAGTACTTC CAAGGQEQYF
NA TRBD1 TRBJ2-7 TRBV5-1 TGCGCCAGCAGCCTGGGACAGGGTCCCTACGAGCAGTACTTC CASSLGQGPYEQYF
once TRBD2 TRBJ2-1 TRBV30 TGTGCCTGGAGCCGACTAGCGGCGTCAGCGGGGGATGAGCAGTTCTTC CAWSRLAASAGDEQFF
NA NA TRBJ2-3 TRBV27 TGTGCCAGCACCCCGACGGGACTTCTCACAGATACGCAGTATTTT CASTPTGLLTDTQYF
NA TRBD1 TRBJ2-7 TRBV2 TGTGCCAGAGAGTGGGACAGGGGGTCCTACGAGCAGTACTTC CAREWDRGSYEQYF
once NA TRBJ2-7 TRBV5-4 TGTGCCAGCAGCCCGGCGGGGGCGGAGAGCTCCTACGAGCAGTACTTC CASSPAGAESSYEQYF
NA NA TRBJ2-5 TRBV2 TGTGCCAGCAGTGAGGAGAGAGGGACCCAGTACTTC CASSEERGTQYF
NA NA TRBJ2-7 TRBV5-1 TGCGCCAGCAGCCCTGGTACAGGGATTATTTACGAGCAGTACTTC CASSPGTGIIYEQYF
NA NA TRBJ1-6 TRBV7-9 TGTGCCAGCAGCTTAGAGTCCGGGACCGCCTTCCCCCTCCACTTT CASSLESGTAFPLHF
NA NA TRBJ2-3 TRBV5-1 TGCGCCAGCAGCTCCCTCGGGGTGAGCACAGATACGCAGTATTTT CASSSLGVSTDTQYF
once NA TRBJ1-2 TRBV4-1 TGCGCCAGCAGCCAAGGACAGTTCAACTATGGCTACACCTTC CASSQGQFNYGYTF
NA NA TRBJ2-3 TRBV29-1 TGCAGCGTTGGCTGGGGAGAAGCTAGCACAGATACGCAGTATTTT CSVGWGEASTDTQYF
NA TRBD1 TRBJ1-4 TRBV5-1 TGCGCCAGCAGCTTTGGACCACAGGGGGCAAATGAAAAACTGTTTTTT CASSFGPQGANEKLFF
NA TRBD2 TRBJ2-7 TRBV10-1 TGCGCCAGCAGTGAGTCAACTAGCGGGGGATCTTCCGAGCAGTACTTC CASSESTSGGSSEQYF
NA TRBD1 TRBJ1-6 TRBV19 TGTGCCAGTACCGGGACAGCGTCTTCACCCCTCCACTTT CASTGTASSPLHF
NA NA TRBJ2-2 TRBV28 TGTGCCAGCCACAGGGTAACCGGGGAGCTGTTTTTT CASHRVTGELFF
NA NA TRBJ1-1 TRBV30 TGTGCCTGGAGTGTACGGGGAGACACTGAAGCTTTCTTT CAWSVRGDTEAFF
NA TRBD1 TRBJ1-1 TRBV5-1 TGCGCCAGCAGGGGAGACGGGACAGCGAACACTGAAGCTTTCTTT CASRGDGTANTEAFF
NA NA TRBJ2-5 TRBV5-1 TGCGCCAGCAGCTTGGCTTCTTCGGGTCAAGAGACCCAGTACTTC CASSLASSGQETQYF
NA NA TRBJ1-5 TRBV5-8 TGTGCCAGCAGCTTGGAACAGTTCGTGAATAGCAATCAGCCCCAGCATTTT CASSLEQFVNSNQPQHF
NA NA TRBJ2-2 TRBV7-3 TGTGCCAGCAGCTTAAGGCCATTTACCGGGGAGCTGTTTTTT CASSLRPFTGELFF
NA NA TRBJ2-3 TRBV10-3 TGTGCCATCAGTGAGCGCTCTACAGATACGCAGTATTTT CAISERSTDTQYF
NA NA TRBJ1-5 TRBV5-1 TGCGCCAGCAGCCAAACAGGGTTCGGGCCCCAGCATTTT CASSQTGFGPQHF
NA TRBD1 TRBJ1-1 TRBV6-5 TGTGCCAGCAGCCGAGGGACAGCTGAAGCTTTCTTT CASSRGTAEAFF
NA NA TRBJ1-5 TRBV10-3 TGTGCCATCAGGACGGTCGGGAGCAATCAGCCCCAGCATTTT CAIRTVGSNQPQHF
NA TRBD1 TRBJ1-3 TRBV6-1 TGTGCCAGCTATTGGACAGGGGGTATAGGAAACACCATATATTTT CASYWTGGIGNTIYF
NA NA TRBJ2-7 TRBV5-1 TGCGCCAGCAGCTTCTCACAGGGTTACTACGAGCAGTACTTC CASSFSQGYYEQYF
NA NA TRBJ2-1 TRBV14 TGTGCCAGCAGCCAAGTGGGTCTCCTCACTGTGGGGCAGTTCTTC CASSQVGLLTVGQFF
NA NA TRBJ2-1 TRBV5-1 TGCGCCAGCAGCGGCGGACTATACAATGAGCAGTTCTTC CASSGGLYNEQFF
NA NA TRBJ1-1 TRBV10-3 TGTGCCATCAGTGAAGGGCAGGGGTACACTGAAGCTTTCTTT CAISEGQGYTEAFF
NA TRBD1 TRBJ1-2 TRBV2 TGTGCCAGCAGTGAAGAAGGGGGCAGCTACACCTTC CASSEEGGSYTF
NA TRBD1 TRBJ1-4 TRBV7-2 TGTGCCAGCAGCTTAGGGACCAGGGGGCATGGAACTAATGAAAAACTGTTTTTT CASSLGTRGHGTNEKLFF
NA NA TRBJ1-6 TRBV29-1 TGCAGCGTTCGCAGGGAGGGAAATTCACCCCTCCACTTT CSVRREGNSPLHF
NA TRBD2 TRBJ2-7 TRBV7-2 TGTGCCAGCAGCTTAGTGTCTAGCGGGCTCTACGAGCAGTACTTC CASSLVSSGLYEQYF
NA NA TRBJ2-5 TRBV5-1 TGCGCCAGCAGCTTTCTCCCGGGGCAAGAGACCCAGTACTTC CASSFLPGQETQYF
NA TRBD1 TRBJ2-5 TRBV5-1 TGCGCCAGCAGAACGAGACAGGGCAACCAAGAGACCCAGTACTTC CASRTRQGNQETQYF
NA NA TRBJ1-2 TRBV25-1 TGTGCCAGCAGTCCTGGGAATTATGGCTACACCTTC CASSPGNYGYTF
NA NA TRBJ2-5 TRBV29-1 TGCAGCGTTGAAGATCTTCGGGGGGAGACCCAGTACTTC CSVEDLRGETQYF
NA NA TRBJ2-2 TRBV4-1 TGCGCCAGCAGCCAGCGGTACGGGAGAAACACCGGGGAGCTGTTTTTT CASSQRYGRNTGELFF
NA TRBD2 TRBJ2-7 TRBV2 TGTGCCAGCAGACCACCTAGCGGCCTTTGGTACGAGCAGTACTTC CASRPPSGLWYEQYF
NA NA TRBJ2-3 TRBV27 TGTGCCAGCAGGCTAGGCGTCCGAGATACGCAGTATTTT CASRLGVRDTQYF
NA TRBD2 TRBJ2-7 TRBV7-2 TGTGCCAGCAGCTTAGGCGGAGTAGCGGGAGTAGGCGAGCAGTACTTC CASSLGGVAGVGEQYF